This T cell receptor beta chain emerged from a study of blood T cell repertoires in COVID-19. Profiling relied on immunoSEQ multiplex PCR, and the TCRdb table lists in-frame clones only, not all of them. The profile covers 400,000 to 450,000 clones, with about nine tenths appearing a single time and around 0.6% taken by the ten largest. CDR1 is SGHNT and CDR2 is YENEEA in the germline V gene. This CDR3 has 15 residues. V was pared by 7 bases and J by 2 bases, with 15 bases between. The V call is TRBV11-3, the J call TRBJ1-3; possibly TRBD1 for D (5 bases). Sequencing input: PBMCs or T cells enriched from blood (not recorded which). The sequence was obtained from a man between 18 and 29 years old who had recovered from COVID-19. CDR3 DNA: TGTGCCAGCACCCGCGGAGGGGTAACTGGAAACACCATATATTTT. It specifies CASTRGGVTGNTIYF.